Listed here are 6 T cell receptor beta chains from one sample, sequenced in a study of T cell responses to AZD1222 COVID-19 vaccine. TCRdb's table, derived via immunoSEQ multiplex PCR, lists solely in-frame clones and lacks some. The data hold 90,000 to 150,000 clones, with roughly 90% observed a single time. Material: peripheral blood, obtained on day 0 of AZD1222 vaccination. Receptors originate from an adult in good health.

This rearrangement joins TRBV18 to TRBJ1-4; 7 nucleotides match TRBD1. The CDR3 runs 16 residues. V lost 0 bases and J lost 8; bases outside the gene matches: 9. Germline V CDR1 and CDR2: KGHSH, LQKENI. CDR3 region: CASSPPNRGNGEKLFF. The CDR3 DNA is TGTGCCAGCTCACCACCAAACAGGGGAAATGGCGAAAAACTGTTTTTT.

The rearrangement uses TRBV11-2 and TRBJ2-7, with a weak D call TRBD2 (5 bases). Trimming removed 4 bases at V and 5 bases at J, with 12 bases between. CDR3 length: 13 amino acids. Germline CDR1 is SGHAT and CDR2 is FQNNGV. CDR3 sequence: CASSSETRDEQYF. The DNA for the CDR3 is TGTGCCAGCAGCTCCGAAACTAGGGACGAGCAGTACTTC.

This chain uses TRBV6-5 with TRBJ1-4, with 7 bases aligning to TRBD1. V lost 4 bases, J lost 9 bases, and 2 bases stayed unmatched. CDR1 is MNHEY and CDR2 is SVGAGI in the germline V gene. This CDR3 spans 12 amino acids. The CDR3 loop is CASSSQGKKLFF. The DNA of the CDR3 is TGTGCCAGCAGTTCACAGGGGAAAAAACTGTTTTTT.

The V call is TRBV5-1, the J call TRBJ2-5; TRBD2 matches 8 bases. The length of the CDR3 is 16 residues. V gave up 3 bases and J gave up 0 bases; unmatched junction bases: 7. Looked up from germline, CDR1 is SGHRS and CDR2 is YFSETQ. The CDR3 nucleotides are TGCGCCAGCAGCTCCGGACTAGCTTCGTACCAAGAGACCCAGTACTTC. This encodes CASSSGLASYQETQYF.

CDR3 in amino acids: CASRAGGAAETQYF. The CDR3 DNA reads TGTGCCAGCAGAGCCGGGGGGGCCGCGGAGACCCAGTACTTC. This chain joins TRBV6-6 and TRBJ2-5, with TRBD2 identical over 8 bases. Germline loops: CDR1 MNHNY, CDR2 SVGAGI (reference sequence). V gave up 6 bases and J gave up 5 bases; unmatched junction bases: 8. The CDR3 consists of 14 residues.

This CDR3 reads CASSLAYRGLGNTIYF. In DNA, the CDR3 is TGCGCCAGCAGCTTGGCGTACAGGGGGCTTGGAAACACCATATATTTT. The V gene is TRBV5-1, the J gene TRBJ1-3; the match to TRBD1 covers 9 bases. The CDR3 runs 16 residues. CDR1 and CDR2 (germline): SGHRS, YFSETQ. Germline trimming cut 0 bases from V and 3 bases from J; bases unmatched to any gene: 4.